Listed below are T cell receptor beta chains from one sample, sequenced in a study of regulatory T cells in long-lasting Graves disease. A single record per CDR3 protein comes from TCRdb applying MiXCR to the multiplex PCR reads. The table includes about 430,000 distinct CDR3 sequences, about 15% detected once. This sample was also put to use in a study of T cells in Graves' hyperthyroidism and ophthalmopathy.

Sequenced here: peripheral blood mononuclear cells (PBMCs), sampled at new diagnosis, from a patient treated with antithyroid drugs. Every receptor here comes from a woman in her forties with Graves disease. Both conserved end residues are part of each CDR3. The D gene is left open where the match is weak. Not all rows give a size; the values are once, few, many and, for expanded clones, a class.

CDR3: CASSPMGFSGNTIYF; DNA: TGTGCCAGCAGTCCCATGGGGTTCTCTGGAAACACCATATATTTT; D: -; size: many; J: TRBJ1-3; V: TRBV28; length: 15
CDR3: CASSPTSGSSTQYF; DNA: TGTGCCAGCAGCCCGACTAGCGGGTCCTCTACGCAGTATTTT; D: TRBD2; size: many; J: TRBJ2-3; V: TRBV7-2; length: 14
CDR3: CASSHIGTGGNRHGYGYTF; DNA: TGTGCCAGCAGTCACATTGGAACAGGGGGCAACCGACATGGCTATGGCTACACCTTC; D: TRBD1; size: many; J: TRBJ1-2; V: TRBV25-1; length: 19
CDR3: CATKAGVTDDTGELFF; DNA: TGTGCCACCAAGGCGGGCGTGACAGACGACACCGGGGAGCTGTTTTTT; D: -; size: few; J: TRBJ2-2; V: TRBV15; length: 16
CDR3: CASGGLDNSPLHF; DNA: TGTGCCAGCGGGGGACTGGATAATTCACCCCTCCACTTT; D: -; size: many; J: TRBJ1-6; V: TRBV28; length: 13
CDR3: CASRKGQSYGYTF; DNA: TGTGCCAGCAGAAAGGGACAGTCCTATGGCTACACCTTC; D: TRBD1; size: many; J: TRBJ1-2; V: TRBV6-1; length: 13
CDR3: CASSLDRVVFF; DNA: TGCGCCAGCAGCTTGGACAGGGTAGTGTTCTTC; D: -; size: many; J: TRBJ2-1; V: TRBV5-1; length: 11
CDR3: CASSRAATDTQYF; DNA: TGTGCCAGCTCACGCGCAGCCACAGATACGCAGTATTTT; D: -; size: many; J: TRBJ2-3; V: TRBV18; length: 13
CDR3: CSASTETGAVEAFF; DNA: TGCAGTGCTAGTACCGAGACAGGGGCGGTAGAAGCTTTCTTT; D: TRBD1; size: many; J: TRBJ1-1; V: TRBV20-1; length: 14
CDR3: CASLGSYNSPLHF; DNA: TGTGCCAGCCTTGGCTCCTATAATTCACCCCTCCACTTT; D: -; size: -; J: TRBJ1-6; V: TRBV6-1; length: 13
CDR3: CASSLKYTQYF; DNA: TGTGCCAGCAGTTTGAAGTACACGCAGTACTTC; D: -; size: many; J: TRBJ2-7; V: TRBV28; length: 11
CDR3: CASSLGGQVEQYF; DNA: TGTGCCAGCAGCTTAGGGGGTCAGGTCGAGCAGTACTTC; D: -; size: many; J: TRBJ2-7; V: TRBV7-6; length: 13
CDR3: CASSPGLAGGRVKTQYF; DNA: TGTGCCAGCAGCCCGGGACTAGCGGGAGGCCGGGTGAAGACCCAGTACTTC; D: TRBD2; size: many; J: TRBJ2-5; V: TRBV28; length: 17
CDR3: CASNPTSGRPDTQYF; DNA: TGTGCCAGCAACCCGACTAGCGGGCGGCCAGATACGCAGTATTTT; D: TRBD2; size: many; J: TRBJ2-3; V: TRBV12-3/TRBV12-4; length: 15
CDR3: CASSGRTDQPQHF; DNA: TGTGCCAGCAGTGGTAGAACGGATCAGCCCCAGCATTTT; D: -; size: -; J: TRBJ1-5; V: TRBV6-2/TRBV6-3; length: 13
CDR3: CSVITEVIMARPRYNEQFF; DNA: TGCAGCGTTATTACCGAAGTAATTATGGCGCGACCCCGCTACAATGAGCAGTTCTTC; D: -; size: -; J: TRBJ2-1; V: TRBV29-1; length: 19
CDR3: CASRSGLAIGVTGELFF; DNA: TGTGCCAGCAGGTCGGGACTAGCTATTGGCGTCACCGGGGAGCTGTTTTTT; D: TRBD2; size: few; J: TRBJ2-2; V: TRBV6-1; length: 17
CDR3: CASRSPQGSNQPQHF; DNA: TGTGCCAGCAGGTCGCCACAGGGAAGCAATCAGCCCCAGCATTTT; D: -; size: many; J: TRBJ1-5; V: TRBV28; length: 15
CDR3: CASSMTEDEQYF; DNA: TGTGCCAGCAGTATGACGGAAGACGAGCAGTACTTC; D: -; size: many; J: TRBJ2-7; V: TRBV6-1; length: 12
CDR3: CASSLGGDCTF; DNA: TGTGCCAGCAGTTTAGGAGGGGACTGCACCTTC; D: -; size: many; J: TRBJ1-2; V: TRBV12-3/TRBV12-4; length: 11
CDR3: CAIRFNQWENTEAFF; DNA: TGTGCCATCAGATTCAACCAGTGGGAGAACACTGAAGCTTTCTTT; D: -; size: few; J: TRBJ1-1; V: TRBV10-3; length: 15
CDR3: CASRRTGGNQETQYF; DNA: TGTGCCAGCAGGAGGACAGGGGGGAACCAAGAGACCCAGTACTTC; D: TRBD1; size: many; J: TRBJ2-5; V: TRBV7-9; length: 15
CDR3: CASSSPGPHYGYTF; DNA: TGTGCCAGCAGCTCACCGGGACCTCATTACGGCTACACCTTC; D: -; size: many; J: TRBJ1-2; V: TRBV7-9; length: 14
CDR3: CASSSRTSAYNEQFF; DNA: TGTGCCAGCAGCTCCCGGACTAGCGCCTACAATGAGCAGTTCTTC; D: TRBD2; size: -; J: TRBJ2-1; V: TRBV7-8; length: 15
CDR3: CASSLNPPSGYTF; DNA: TGTGCCAGCAGCCTAAACCCGCCGAGTGGCTACACCTTC; D: -; size: many; J: TRBJ1-2; V: TRBV7-9; length: 13
CDR3: CASSLDRYRSSVDTQYF; DNA: TGTGCCAGCAGCTTAGATCGGTACAGGTCAAGCGTGGATACGCAGTATTTT; D: -; size: many; J: TRBJ2-3; V: TRBV11-3; length: 17
CDR3: CASSYSRREVTDTQYF; DNA: TGTGCCAGCAGTTACTCAAGGCGGGAAGTCACAGATACGCAGTATTTT; D: -; size: many; J: TRBJ2-3; V: TRBV6-2/TRBV6-3; length: 16
CDR3: CASSFNMNTEAFF; DNA: TGTGCCAGCAGCTTTAACATGAACACTGAAGCTTTCTTT; D: -; size: -; J: TRBJ1-1; V: TRBV9; length: 13
CDR3: CASSPSQGFGNTMYF; DNA: TGTGCCAGCAGCCCCTCGCAGGGTTTCGGAAACACCATGTATTTT; D: -; size: -; J: TRBJ1-3; V: TRBV7-9; length: 15
CDR3: CSAKQSNGDIQYF; DNA: TGCAGTGCAAAACAGTCAAACGGGGACATTCAGTACTTC; D: -; size: -; J: TRBJ2-4; V: TRBV20-1; length: 13
CDR3: CATTRLDREYGYTF; DNA: TGTGCCACCACCCGGTTGGACAGGGAGTATGGCTACACCTTC; D: TRBD1; size: -; J: TRBJ1-2; V: TRBV6-2/TRBV6-3; length: 14